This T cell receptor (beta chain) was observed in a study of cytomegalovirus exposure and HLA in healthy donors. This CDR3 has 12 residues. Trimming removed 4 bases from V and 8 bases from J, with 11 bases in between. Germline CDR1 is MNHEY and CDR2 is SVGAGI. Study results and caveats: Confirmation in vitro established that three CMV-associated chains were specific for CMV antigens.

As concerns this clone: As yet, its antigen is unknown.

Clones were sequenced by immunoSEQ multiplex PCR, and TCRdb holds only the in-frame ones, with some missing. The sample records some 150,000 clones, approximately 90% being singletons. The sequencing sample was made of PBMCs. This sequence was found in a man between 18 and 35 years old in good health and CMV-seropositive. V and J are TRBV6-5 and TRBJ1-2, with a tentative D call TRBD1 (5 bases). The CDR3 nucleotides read TGTGCCAGCAGTTCCGGGGGAGAAGGCTACACCTTC. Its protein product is CASSSGGEGYTF.